This entry features one TCR beta chain sequence. The sample belongs to a study of blood T cell repertoires in COVID-19. About the research overall: There were acute and convalescent COVID-19 samples, and they came from the United States, Italy and Spain. Sources were T cells, B-cell-depleted T cells, or PBMCs; the material itself was cDNA or gDNA.

Authors' methods: It was from reference gene primer amplification that nucleated cell counts were estimated. Produced via immunoSEQ multiplex PCR; TCRdb's table is partial and in-frame only. V, J and clone size are those of that table, while D and trimming were read from the DNA. The table lists hundreds of thousands of clones, about 83% of them singletons. CDR1 and CDR2 from the germline V gene are SGHRS and YFSETQ. Trimming at V came to 4 bases and at J to 6 bases, leaving 5 bases not matched to a gene. This CDR3 comprises 15 residues. The V gene is TRBV5-1, the J gene TRBJ2-7; 15 nucleotides align to TRBD2. The sample was peripheral blood. The clonotype originates from a woman between 50 and 59 years old with acute or convalescent COVID-19. The CDR3 DNA reads TGCGCCAGCAGCGGGGGACTAGCGGGAGGTCCCGAGCAGTACTTC. Its translation: CASSGGLAGGPEQYF.